This T cell receptor (beta chain) emerged from a study of blood T cell repertoires in COVID-19. Whole-study context: From T cells, B-cell-depleted T cells, or PBMCs came the material, which was cDNA or gDNA.

This table comes from immunoSEQ multiplex PCR, and its TCRdb copy is limited to in-frame clones, with some not included. The sample carries 270,000 or so clones, approximately 84% recorded once. Germline V CDR1 and CDR2: MDHEN, SYDVKM. This CDR3 comprises 15 residues. Trimming took 9 bases from V and 2 from J; bases not matched to a gene: 12. It was during active infection that Seattle patients were enrolled and then longitudinally followed. The source of this sequence is a human donor with COVID-19, enrolled during active disease. The donor label of this sample is uncertain. The chain links TRBV28 to TRBJ2-7; 8 nucleotides line up with TRBD2. Input material: peripheral blood. The CDR3 is CASGGGGRSPYEQYF. CDR3 bases: TGTGCCAGTGGCGGGGGCGGGAGGTCACCCTACGAGCAGTACTTC.